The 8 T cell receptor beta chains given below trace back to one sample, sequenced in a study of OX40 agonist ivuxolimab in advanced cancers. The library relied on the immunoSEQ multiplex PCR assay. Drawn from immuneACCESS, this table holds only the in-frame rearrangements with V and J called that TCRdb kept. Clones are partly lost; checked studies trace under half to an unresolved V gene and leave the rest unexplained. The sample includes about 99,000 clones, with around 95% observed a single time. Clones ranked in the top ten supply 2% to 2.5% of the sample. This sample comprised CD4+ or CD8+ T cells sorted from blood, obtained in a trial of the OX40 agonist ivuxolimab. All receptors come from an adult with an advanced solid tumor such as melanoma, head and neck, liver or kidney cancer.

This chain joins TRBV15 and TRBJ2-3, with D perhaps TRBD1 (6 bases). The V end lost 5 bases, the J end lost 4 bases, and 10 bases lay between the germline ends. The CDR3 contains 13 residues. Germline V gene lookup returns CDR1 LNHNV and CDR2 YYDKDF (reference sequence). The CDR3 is CATSGQPADTQYF. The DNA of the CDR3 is TGTGCCACCAGCGGACAGCCTGCAGATACGCAGTATTTT.

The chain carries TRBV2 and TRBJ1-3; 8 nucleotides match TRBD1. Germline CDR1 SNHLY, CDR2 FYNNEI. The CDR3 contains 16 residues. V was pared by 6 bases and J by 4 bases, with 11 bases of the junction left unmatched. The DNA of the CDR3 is TGTGCCAGCAGCCAAAGGACAGGGTTGGAAGGAAACACCATATATTTT. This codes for CASSQRTGLEGNTIYF.

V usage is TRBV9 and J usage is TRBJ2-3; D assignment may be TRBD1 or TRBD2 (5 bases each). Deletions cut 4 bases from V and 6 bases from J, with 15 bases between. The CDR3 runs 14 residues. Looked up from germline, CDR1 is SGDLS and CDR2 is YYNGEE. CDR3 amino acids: CASSPGTSPDTQYF. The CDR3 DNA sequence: TGTGCCAGCAGCCCAGGGACCAGCCCGGATACGCAGTATTTT.

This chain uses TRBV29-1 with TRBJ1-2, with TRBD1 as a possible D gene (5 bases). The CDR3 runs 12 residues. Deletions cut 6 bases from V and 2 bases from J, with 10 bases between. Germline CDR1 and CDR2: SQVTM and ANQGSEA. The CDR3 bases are TGCAGCGTGGTGACAGAGAACTATGGCTACACCTTC. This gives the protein CSVVTENYGYTF.

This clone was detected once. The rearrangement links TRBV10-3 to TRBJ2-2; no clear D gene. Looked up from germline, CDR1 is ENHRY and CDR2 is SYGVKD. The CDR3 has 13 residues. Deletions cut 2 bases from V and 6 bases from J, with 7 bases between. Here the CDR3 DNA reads TGTGCCATCAGTGAGGGGTTAGCCGGGGAGCTGTTTTTT. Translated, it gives CAISEGLAGELFF.

CDR3 bases: TGTGCCAGCAGTCCTTTCCGGGGGAACTCCTACGAGCAGTACTTC. It codes for CASSPFRGNSYEQYF. This chain links TRBV6-5 with TRBJ2-7; perhaps TRBD2 as D (6 bases). The germline CDR1 and CDR2 sequences are MNHEY and SVGAGI. Trimming stripped 5 bases from V and 0 bases from J, with 14 bases between. The CDR3 runs 15 residues.

The CDR3, as DNA: TGTGCCACCCGGGGGCCTGGAAACACCATATATTTT. Translated: CATRGPGNTIYF. The chain joins TRBV7-3 to TRBJ1-3, with D tentatively TRBD1 (6 bases). Trimming took 10 bases from V and 2 from J, leaving 9 bases between them. The CDR3 length is 12 residues. Per germline, CDR1 SGHTA and CDR2 FQGTGA.

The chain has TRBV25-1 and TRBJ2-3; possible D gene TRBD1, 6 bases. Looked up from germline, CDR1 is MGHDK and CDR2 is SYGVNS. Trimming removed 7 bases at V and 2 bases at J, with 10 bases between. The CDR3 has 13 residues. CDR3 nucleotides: TGTGCCAGCACCAGGGGCATCACAGATACGCAGTATTTT. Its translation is CASTRGITDTQYF.